This record concerns one T cell receptor (beta chain) sequence. Its antigen is not known. Combined were second doses at about 4 or about 12 weeks. These data originate in a study of T cell responses to AZD1222 COVID-19 vaccine. Germline V gives CDR1 WSHSY, CDR2 SAAADI. The CDR3 is 16 amino acids. The V gene lost 10 bases and the J gene lost 0 bases, with 18 bases spanning the gap. Profiling relied on immunoSEQ multiplex PCR, and the TCRdb table lists in-frame clones only, not all of them. The table has about 150,000 clones, more than 85% seen once. Study-level results: Repertoire sampling occurred only after the peak T cell response. Spike-wide vaccine-associated CD4 TCRs dominated at 160-218 and 743-854. Donors were chiefly white British, with a greater number of females, and clonal diversity was perhaps underestimated.

J is TRBJ2-2 and V is TRBV10-2, with a tentative D call TRBD2 (6 bases). The clonotype originates from an adult who received the AZD1222 COVID-19 vaccine. The sample here was peripheral blood, taken 28 days after the second AZD1222 dose. CDR3 coding DNA: TGCGCCACCGAACCCTTAGCGGATACGAACACCGGGGAGCTGTTTTTT. This codes for CATEPLADTNTGELFF.